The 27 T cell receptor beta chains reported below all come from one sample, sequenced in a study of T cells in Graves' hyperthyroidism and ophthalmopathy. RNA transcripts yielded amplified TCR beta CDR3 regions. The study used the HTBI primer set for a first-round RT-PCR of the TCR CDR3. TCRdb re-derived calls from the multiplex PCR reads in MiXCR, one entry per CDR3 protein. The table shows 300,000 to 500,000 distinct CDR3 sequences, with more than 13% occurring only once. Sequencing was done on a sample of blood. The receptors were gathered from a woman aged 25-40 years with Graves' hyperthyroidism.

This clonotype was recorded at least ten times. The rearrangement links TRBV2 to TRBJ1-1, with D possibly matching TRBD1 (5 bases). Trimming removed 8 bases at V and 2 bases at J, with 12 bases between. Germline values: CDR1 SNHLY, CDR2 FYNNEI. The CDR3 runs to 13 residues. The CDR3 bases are TGTGCCAGCCAGGGACCACCAAACACTGAAGCTTTCTTT. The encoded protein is CASQGPPNTEAFF.

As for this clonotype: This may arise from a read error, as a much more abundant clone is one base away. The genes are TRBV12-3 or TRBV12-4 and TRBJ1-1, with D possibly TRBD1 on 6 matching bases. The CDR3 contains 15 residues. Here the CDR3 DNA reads TGTGCCAGCAGTTTCCTACTTACAGGGAACACTGTAGCTTTCTTT. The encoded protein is CASSFLLTGNTVAFF.

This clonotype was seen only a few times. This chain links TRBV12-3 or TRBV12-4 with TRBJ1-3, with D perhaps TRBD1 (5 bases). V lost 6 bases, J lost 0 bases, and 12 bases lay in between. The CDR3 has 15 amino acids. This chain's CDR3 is CASRRDPSSGNTIYF. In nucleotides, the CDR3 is TGTGCCAGCAGGAGGGACCCGAGCTCTGGAAACACCATATATTTT.

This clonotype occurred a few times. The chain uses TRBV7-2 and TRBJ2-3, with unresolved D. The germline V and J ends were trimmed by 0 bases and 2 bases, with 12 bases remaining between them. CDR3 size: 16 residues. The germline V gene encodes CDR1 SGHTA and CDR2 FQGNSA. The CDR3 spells CASSLAVNGPTDTQYF. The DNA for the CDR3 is TGTGCCAGCAGCTTAGCAGTTAATGGTCCCACAGATACGCAGTATTTT.

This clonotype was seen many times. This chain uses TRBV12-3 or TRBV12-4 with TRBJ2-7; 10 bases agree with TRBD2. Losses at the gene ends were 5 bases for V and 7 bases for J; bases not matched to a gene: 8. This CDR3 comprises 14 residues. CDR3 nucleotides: TGTGCCAGCAGTCTTAGCGGGAGGCGGGAGGAGCAGTACTTC. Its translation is CASSLSGRREEQYF.

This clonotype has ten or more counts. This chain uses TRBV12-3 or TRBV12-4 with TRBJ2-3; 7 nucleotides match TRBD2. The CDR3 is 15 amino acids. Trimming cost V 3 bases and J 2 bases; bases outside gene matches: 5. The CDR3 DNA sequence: TGTGCCAGCAGTTTCACTAGCGCACACACAGATACGCAGTATTTT. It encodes CASSFTSAHTDTQYF.

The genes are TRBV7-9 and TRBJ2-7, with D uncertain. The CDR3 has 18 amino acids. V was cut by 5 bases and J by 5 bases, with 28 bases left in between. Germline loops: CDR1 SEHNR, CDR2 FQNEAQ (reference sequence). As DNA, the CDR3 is TGTGCCAGCAGCAGCGTCCCTAGGCACCGGATAGGTCCTAACGAGCAGTACTTC. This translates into CASSSVPRHRIGPNEQYF.

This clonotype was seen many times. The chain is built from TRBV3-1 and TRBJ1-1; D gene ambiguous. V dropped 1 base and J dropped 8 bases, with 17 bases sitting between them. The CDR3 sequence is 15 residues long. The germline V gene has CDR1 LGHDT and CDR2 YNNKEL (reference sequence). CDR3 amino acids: CASSQVGGAFVEAFF. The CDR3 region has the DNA TGTGCCAGCAGCCAAGTGGGCGGAGCCTTTGTAGAAGCTTTCTTT. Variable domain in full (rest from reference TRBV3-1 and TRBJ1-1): DTAVSQTPKYLVTQMGNDKSIKCEQNLGHDTMYWYKQDSKKFLKIMFSYNNKELIINETVPNRFSPKSPDKAHLNLHINSLELGDSAVYFCASSQVGGAFVEAFFGQGTRLTVV.

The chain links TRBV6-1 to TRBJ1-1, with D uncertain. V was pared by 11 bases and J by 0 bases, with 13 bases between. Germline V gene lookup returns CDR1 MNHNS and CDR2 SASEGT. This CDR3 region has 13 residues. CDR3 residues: CASYRTMNTEAFF. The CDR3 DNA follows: TGTGCCTCTTACAGAACCATGAACACTGAAGCTTTCTTT.

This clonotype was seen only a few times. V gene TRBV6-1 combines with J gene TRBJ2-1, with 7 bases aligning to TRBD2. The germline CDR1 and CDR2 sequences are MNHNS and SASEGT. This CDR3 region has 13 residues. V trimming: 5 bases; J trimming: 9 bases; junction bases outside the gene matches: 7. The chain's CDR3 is CASSLGGGSEQFF. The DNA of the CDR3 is TGTGCCAGCAGTTTGGGGGGGGGGTCTGAGCAGTTCTTC.

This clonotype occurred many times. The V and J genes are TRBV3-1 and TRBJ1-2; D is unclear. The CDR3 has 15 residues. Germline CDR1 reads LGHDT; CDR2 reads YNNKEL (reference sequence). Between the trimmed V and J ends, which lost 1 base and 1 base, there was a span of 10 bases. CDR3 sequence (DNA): TGTGCCAGCAGCCAAGCCCAGTCTGTTAACTATGGCTACACCTTC. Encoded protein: CASSQAQSVNYGYTF.

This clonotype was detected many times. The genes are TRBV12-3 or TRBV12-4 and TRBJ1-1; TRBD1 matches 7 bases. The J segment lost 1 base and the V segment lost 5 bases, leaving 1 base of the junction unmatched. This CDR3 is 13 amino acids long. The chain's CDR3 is CASSRQGNTEAFF. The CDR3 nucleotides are TGTGCCAGCAGTCGACAGGGGAACACTGAAGCTTTCTTT.

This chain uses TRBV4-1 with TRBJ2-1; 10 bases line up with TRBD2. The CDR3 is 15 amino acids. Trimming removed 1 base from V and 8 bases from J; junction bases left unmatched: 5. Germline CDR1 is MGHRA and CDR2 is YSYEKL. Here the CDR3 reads CASSQVAGGGDEQFF. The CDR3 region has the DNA TGCGCCAGCAGCCAAGTAGCGGGAGGCGGGGATGAGCAGTTCTTC.

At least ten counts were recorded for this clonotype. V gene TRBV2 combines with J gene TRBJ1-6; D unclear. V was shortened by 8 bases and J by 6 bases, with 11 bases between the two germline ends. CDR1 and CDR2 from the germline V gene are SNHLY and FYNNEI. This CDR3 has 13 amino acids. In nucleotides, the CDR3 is TGTGCCAGCGAGCCAGGACCTAATTCACCCCTCCACTTT. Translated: CASEPGPNSPLHF.

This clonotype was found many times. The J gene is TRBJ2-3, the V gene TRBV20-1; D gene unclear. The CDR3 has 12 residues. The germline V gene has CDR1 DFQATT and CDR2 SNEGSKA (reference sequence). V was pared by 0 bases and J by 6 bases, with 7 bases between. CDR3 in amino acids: CSARDQSDTQYF. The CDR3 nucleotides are TGCAGTGCTAGAGATCAGTCGGATACGCAGTATTTT.

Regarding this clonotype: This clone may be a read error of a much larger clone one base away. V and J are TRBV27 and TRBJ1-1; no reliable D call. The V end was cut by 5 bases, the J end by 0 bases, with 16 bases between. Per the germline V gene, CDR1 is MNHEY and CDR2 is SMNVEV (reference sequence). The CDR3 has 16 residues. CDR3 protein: CASSISGEGMNTEAFF. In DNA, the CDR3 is TGTGCCAGCAGTATTTCCGGGGAAGGTATGAACACTGAAGCTTTCTTT.

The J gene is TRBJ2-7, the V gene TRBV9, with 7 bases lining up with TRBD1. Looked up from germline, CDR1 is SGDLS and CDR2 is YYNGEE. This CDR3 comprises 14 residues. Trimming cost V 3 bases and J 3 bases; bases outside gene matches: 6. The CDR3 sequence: CASSAGTAIYEQYF. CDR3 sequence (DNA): TGTGCCAGCAGCGCCGGGACAGCAATCTACGAGCAGTACTTC.

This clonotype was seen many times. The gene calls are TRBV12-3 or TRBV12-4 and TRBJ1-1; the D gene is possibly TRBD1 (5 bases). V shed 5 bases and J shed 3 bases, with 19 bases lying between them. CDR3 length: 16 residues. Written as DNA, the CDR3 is TGTGCCAGCAGTCCGGTCCCTCAGGGTGAGGACACTGAAGCTTTCTTT. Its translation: CASSPVPQGEDTEAFF.

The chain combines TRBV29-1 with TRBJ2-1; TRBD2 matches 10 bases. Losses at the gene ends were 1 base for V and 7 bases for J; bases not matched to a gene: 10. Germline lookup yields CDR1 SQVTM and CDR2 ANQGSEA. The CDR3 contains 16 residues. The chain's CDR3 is CSVEVAPSGSKNEQFF. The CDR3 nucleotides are TGCAGCGTTGAAGTGGCGCCTAGCGGGAGTAAAAATGAGCAGTTCTTC.

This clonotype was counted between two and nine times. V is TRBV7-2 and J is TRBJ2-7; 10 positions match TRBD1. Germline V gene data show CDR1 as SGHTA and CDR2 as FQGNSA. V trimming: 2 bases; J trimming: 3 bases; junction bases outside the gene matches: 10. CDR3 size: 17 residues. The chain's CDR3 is CASSLNEPGQGLYEQYF. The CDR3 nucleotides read TGTGCCAGCAGCTTAAACGAACCGGGACAGGGGCTCTACGAGCAGTACTTC. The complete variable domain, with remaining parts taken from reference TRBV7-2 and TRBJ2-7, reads GAGVSQSPSNKVTEKGKDVELRCDPISGHTALYWYRQSLGQGLEFLIYFQGNSAPDKSGLPSDRFSAERTGGSVSTLTIQRTQQEDSAVYLCASSLNEPGQGLYEQYFGPGTRLTVT.

CDR3: CASSYPLSGTGALPSYNEQFF. CDR3 sequence (DNA): TGTGCCAGCAGCTATCCCTTATCCGGGACAGGGGCCCTCCCCTCCTACAATGAGCAGTTCTTC. The V call is TRBV28, the J call TRBJ2-1; 10 bases match TRBD1. The V segment lost 6 bases and the J segment 0 bases; nucleotides outside the gene matches: 20. From germline, CDR1 is MDHEN and CDR2 SYDVKM. This CDR3 is built from 21 residues.

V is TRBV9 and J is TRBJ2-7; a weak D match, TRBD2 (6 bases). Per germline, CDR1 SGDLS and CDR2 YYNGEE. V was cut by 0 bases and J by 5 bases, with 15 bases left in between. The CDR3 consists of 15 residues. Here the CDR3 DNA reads TGTGCCAGCAGCGTAGGTGGGGGGAGTATAGACGAGCAGTACTTC. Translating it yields CASSVGGGSIDEQYF. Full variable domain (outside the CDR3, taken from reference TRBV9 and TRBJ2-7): DSGVTQTPKHLITATGQRVTLRCSPRSGDLSVYWYQQSLDQGLQFLIQYYNGEERAKGNILERFSAQQFPDLHSELNLSSLELGDSALYFCASSVGGGSIDEQYFGPGTRLTVT.

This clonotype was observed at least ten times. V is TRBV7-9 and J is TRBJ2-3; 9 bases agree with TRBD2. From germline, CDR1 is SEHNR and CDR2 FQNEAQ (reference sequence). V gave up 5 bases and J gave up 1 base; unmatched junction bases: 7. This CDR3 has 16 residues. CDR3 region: CASSPQWTSGTDTQYF. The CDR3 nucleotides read TGTGCCAGCAGCCCGCAATGGACTAGCGGCACAGATACGCAGTATTTT.

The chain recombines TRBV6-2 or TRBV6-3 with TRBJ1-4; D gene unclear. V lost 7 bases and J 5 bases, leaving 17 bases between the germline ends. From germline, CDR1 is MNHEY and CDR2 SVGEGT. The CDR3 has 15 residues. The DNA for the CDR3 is TGTGCCAGCACGAGTTTGTCGTCAGGAAATGAAAAACTGTTTTTT. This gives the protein CASTSLSSGNEKLFF.

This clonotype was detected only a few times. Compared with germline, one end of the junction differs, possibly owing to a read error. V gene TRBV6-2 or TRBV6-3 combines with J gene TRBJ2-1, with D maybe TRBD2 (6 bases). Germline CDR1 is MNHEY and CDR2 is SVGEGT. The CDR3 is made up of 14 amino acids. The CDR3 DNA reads TGTGCCAGCAATTACGGGAGCTCCTACAATGAGCAGTTCTTC. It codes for CASNYGSSYNEQFF.

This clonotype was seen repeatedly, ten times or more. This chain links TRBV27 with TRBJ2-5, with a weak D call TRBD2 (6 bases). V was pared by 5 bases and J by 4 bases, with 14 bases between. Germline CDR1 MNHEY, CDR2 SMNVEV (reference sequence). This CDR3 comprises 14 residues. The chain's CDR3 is CASSPLASPETQYF. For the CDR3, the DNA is TGTGCCAGCAGTCCACTAGCCTCCCCAGAGACCCAGTACTTC.

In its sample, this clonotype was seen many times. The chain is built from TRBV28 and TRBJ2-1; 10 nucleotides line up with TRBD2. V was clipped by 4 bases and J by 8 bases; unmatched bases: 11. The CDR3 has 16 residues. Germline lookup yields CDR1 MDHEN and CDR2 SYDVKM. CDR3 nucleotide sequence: TGTGCCAGCAGTTCACCGGGACTAGCGAATTTTCATGAGCAGTTCTTC. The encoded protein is CASSSPGLANFHEQFF.